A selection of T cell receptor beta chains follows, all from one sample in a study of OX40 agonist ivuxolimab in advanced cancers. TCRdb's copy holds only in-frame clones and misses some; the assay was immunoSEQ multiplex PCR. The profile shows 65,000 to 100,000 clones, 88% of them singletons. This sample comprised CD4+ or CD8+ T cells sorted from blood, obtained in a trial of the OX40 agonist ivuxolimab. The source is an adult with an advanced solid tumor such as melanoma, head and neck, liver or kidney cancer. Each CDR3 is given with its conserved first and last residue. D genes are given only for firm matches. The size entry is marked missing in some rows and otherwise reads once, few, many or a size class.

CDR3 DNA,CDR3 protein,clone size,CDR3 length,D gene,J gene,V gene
TGTGCCAGCCGATACAGGGGTTCCCAAGAGACCCAGTACTTC,CASRYRGSQETQYF,.,14,TRBD1,TRBJ2-5,TRBV28
TGCGCCAGCAGCCTAGGCAGAGGATTCTCTGGAAACACCATATATTTT,CASSLGRGFSGNTIYF,.,16,.,TRBJ1-3,TRBV5-1
TGTGCCAGCAGCGTAGACACGAGAAGCTATGGCTACACCTTC,CASSVDTRSYGYTF,.,14,.,TRBJ1-2,TRBV9
TGCAGCGTTGAGTCCCGATCTAGCGATGTCTACAATGAGCAGTTCTTC,CSVESRSSDVYNEQFF,.,16,.,TRBJ2-1,TRBV29-1
TGTGCCAGCAGTGCTCGGACAGGCAAGGGAGAGACCCAGTACTTC,CASSARTGKGETQYF,.,15,TRBD1,TRBJ2-5,TRBV6-1
TGTGCCAGCAGCTTAGCAGGGGAGGTCGAGCCCCAGCATTTT,CASSLAGEVEPQHF,.,14,.,TRBJ1-5,TRBV7-9
TGTGCCAGCTCACCTGGGGTAGGGGAGACCCAGTACTTC,CASSPGVGETQYF,.,13,.,TRBJ2-5,TRBV18
TGTGCCAGCAACATATACGAAGCTTTCTTT,CASNIYEAFF,.,10,.,TRBJ1-1,TRBV11-3
TGTGCCAGCAGTCGCGCTAGCGGGAGTAGAGATACGCAGTATTTT,CASSRASGSRDTQYF,once,15,TRBD2,TRBJ2-3,TRBV6-5
TGCGCCAGCTCAGGACAGGGAGGATCCGGGGAGCTGTTTTTT,CASSGQGGSGELFF,.,14,TRBD1,TRBJ2-2,TRBV5-1
TGCGCCAGCAGCCAAGATTCAGCGGGAGGACCCGGGGAGCTGTTTTTT,CASSQDSAGGPGELFF,.,16,TRBD2,TRBJ2-2,TRBV4-3